This T cell receptor (beta chain) is drawn from a study of human T cells and chemical hapten exposure. From germline, CDR1 is SGHTA and CDR2 FQGNSA. CDR3 length equals 17 residues. Trimming removed 0 bases from V and 9 bases from J, with 18 bases in between. TCRdb recomputed calls from the RACE reads with MiXCR, one row per CDR3 protein. The data hold fewer than 500,000 distinct CDR3 sequences, with about 4.4% observed a single time. The time point here: patch test 1, 2 weeks after DPC sensitization. Noted treatment: therapeutic diphenylcyclopropenone sensitization with weekly scalp DPC. This clonotype has ten or more counts.

This rearrangement joins TRBV7-2 to TRBJ1-6; D is perhaps TRBD1 (6 bases). The material sequenced was whole blood, taken in connection with sensitization to the hapten diphenylcyclopropenone (DPC). This receptor was obtained from a woman aged 45-59 years with alopecia areata. Some clones in this sample may be carry-over from other donors' samples. The CDR3 here is CASSLALAPGVGSPLHF. CDR3 bases: TGTGCCAGCAGCTTAGCGCTAGCCCCAGGGGTCGGTTCACCCCTCCACTTT.